The 2 T cell receptor beta chains below were found in one sample sequenced in a study of CD8 T cells in ankylosing spondylitis (TCRdb year 2017). Library method: 5' RACE. TCRdb names Illumina HiSeq 2500 as the instrument used. The public sequencing data were trimmed at Q25 with fastp and processed into clonotypes with MiXCR by TCRdb, which kept only in-frame beta chains. Merged by CDR3 protein, the rows form single entries marked with the most common genes and DNA. The table for this sample lists roughly 230,000 distinct CDR3 sequences; about 18% of them were counted only once. About a third of the sample comes from the top ten. Sequences were obtained from blood, either unsorted or a sorted T cell fraction (not recorded which). The receptors derive from a male donor with ankylosing spondylitis or in good health (not recorded which).

This clonotype was counted between two and nine times. V is TRBV10-3 and J is TRBJ2-5; D may be TRBD2 (6 bases). The length of the CDR3 is 17 residues. Germline CDR1 reads ENHRY; CDR2 reads SYGVKD. The V end was cut by 0 bases, the J end by 1 base, with 15 bases between. The CDR3 nucleotides read TGTGCCATCAGTGAGTCACGGGCGGGATCGATCCAAGAGACCCAGTACTTC. This translates into CAISESRAGSIQETQYF.

This clonotype occurred many times. The chain combines TRBV4-1 with TRBJ1-1; no clear D. Between the trimmed V and J ends, which lost 1 base and 0 bases, there was a span of 9 bases. CDR3 length: 15 residues. The germline V gene has CDR1 MGHRA and CDR2 YSYEKL. CDR3 in DNA: TGCGCCAGCAGCCAAGGTGAGGGAATGAACACTGAAGCTTTCTTT. It specifies CASSQGEGMNTEAFF.